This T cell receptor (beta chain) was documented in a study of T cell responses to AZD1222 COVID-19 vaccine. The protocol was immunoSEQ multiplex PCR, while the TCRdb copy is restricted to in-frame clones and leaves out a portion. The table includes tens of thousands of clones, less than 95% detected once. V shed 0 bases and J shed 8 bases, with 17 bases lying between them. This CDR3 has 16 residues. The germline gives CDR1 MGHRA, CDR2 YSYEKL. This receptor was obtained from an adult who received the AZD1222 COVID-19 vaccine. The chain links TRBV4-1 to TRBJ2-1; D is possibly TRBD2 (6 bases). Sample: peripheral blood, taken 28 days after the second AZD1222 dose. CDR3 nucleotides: TGCGCCAGCAGCCAAGATCCGGGCGGGGTGGTTGATGAGCAGTTCTTC. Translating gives CASSQDPGGVVDEQFF.